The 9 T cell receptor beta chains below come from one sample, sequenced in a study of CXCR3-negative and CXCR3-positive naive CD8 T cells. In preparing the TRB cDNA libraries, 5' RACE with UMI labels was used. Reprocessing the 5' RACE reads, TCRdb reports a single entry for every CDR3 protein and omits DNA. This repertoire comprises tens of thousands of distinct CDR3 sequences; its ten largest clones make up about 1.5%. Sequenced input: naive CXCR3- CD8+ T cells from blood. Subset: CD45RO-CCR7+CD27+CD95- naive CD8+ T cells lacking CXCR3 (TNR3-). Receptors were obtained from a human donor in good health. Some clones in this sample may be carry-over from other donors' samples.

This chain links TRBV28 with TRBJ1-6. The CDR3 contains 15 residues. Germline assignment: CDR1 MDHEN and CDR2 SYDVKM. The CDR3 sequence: CASREGTEYNSPLHF.

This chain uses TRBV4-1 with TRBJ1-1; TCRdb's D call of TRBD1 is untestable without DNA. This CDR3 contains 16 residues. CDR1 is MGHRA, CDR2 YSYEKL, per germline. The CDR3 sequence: CASSQPSSGGRTEAFF.

The chain's CDR3 is CAWSVVRDTEAFF. V and J are TRBV30 and TRBJ1-1. Germline V CDR1 and CDR2: GTSNPN, SVGIG (reference sequence). This CDR3 is built from 13 residues.

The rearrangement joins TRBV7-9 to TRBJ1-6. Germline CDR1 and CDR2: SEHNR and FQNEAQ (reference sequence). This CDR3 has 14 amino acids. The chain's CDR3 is CASSLTEYNSPLHF.

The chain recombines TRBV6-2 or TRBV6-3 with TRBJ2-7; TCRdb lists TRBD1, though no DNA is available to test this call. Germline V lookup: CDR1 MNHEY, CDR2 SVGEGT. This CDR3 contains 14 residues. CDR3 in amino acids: CASSTGIGAYEQYF.

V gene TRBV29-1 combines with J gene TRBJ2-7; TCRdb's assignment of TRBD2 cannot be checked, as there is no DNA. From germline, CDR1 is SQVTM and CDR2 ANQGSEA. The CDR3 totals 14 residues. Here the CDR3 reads CSVVGAGGRTEQYF.

This CDR3 reads CASTTSGLAGGTNYNEQFF. V and J are TRBV12-3 or TRBV12-4 and TRBJ2-1; TCRdb calls TRBD2, which cannot be checked without DNA. This CDR3 has 19 residues.

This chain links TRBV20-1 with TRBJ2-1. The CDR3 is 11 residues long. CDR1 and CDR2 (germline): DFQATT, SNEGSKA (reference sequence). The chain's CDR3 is CSARESVEQFF.

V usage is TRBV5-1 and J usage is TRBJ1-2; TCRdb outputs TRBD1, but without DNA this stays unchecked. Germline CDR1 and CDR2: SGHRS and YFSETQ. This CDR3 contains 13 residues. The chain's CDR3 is CASNDNRGNGYTF.